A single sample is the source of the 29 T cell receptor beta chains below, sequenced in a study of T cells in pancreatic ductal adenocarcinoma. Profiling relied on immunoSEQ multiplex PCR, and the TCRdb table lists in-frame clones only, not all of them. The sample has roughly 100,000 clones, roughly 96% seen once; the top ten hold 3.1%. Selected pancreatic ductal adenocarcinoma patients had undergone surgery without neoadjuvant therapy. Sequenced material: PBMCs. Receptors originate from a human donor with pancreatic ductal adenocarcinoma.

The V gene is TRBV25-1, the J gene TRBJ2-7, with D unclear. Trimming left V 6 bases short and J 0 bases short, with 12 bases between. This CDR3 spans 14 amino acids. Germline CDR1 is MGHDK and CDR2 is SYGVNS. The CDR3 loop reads CASRVETSSYEQYF. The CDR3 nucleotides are TGTGCCAGCAGGGTAGAGACAAGCTCCTACGAGCAGTACTTC.

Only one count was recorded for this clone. DNA of the CDR3: TGCAGCGCCGGACAGGGCTATCCTCACTATGGCTACACCTTC. Protein sequence: CSAGQGYPHYGYTF. The gene calls are TRBV29-1 and TRBJ1-2, with 8 bases lining up with TRBD1. Losses at the gene ends were 7 bases for V and 3 bases for J; bases not matched to a gene: 10. The CDR3 runs 14 residues. Germline CDR1 and CDR2: SQVTM and ANQGSEA. Full variable domain (missing parts from reference TRBV29-1 and TRBJ1-2): SAVISQKPSRDICQRGTSLTIQCQVDSQVTMMFWYRQQPGQSLTLIATANQGSEATYESGFVIDKFPISRPNLTFSTLTVSNMSPEDSSIYLCSAGQGYPHYGYTFGSGTRLTVV.

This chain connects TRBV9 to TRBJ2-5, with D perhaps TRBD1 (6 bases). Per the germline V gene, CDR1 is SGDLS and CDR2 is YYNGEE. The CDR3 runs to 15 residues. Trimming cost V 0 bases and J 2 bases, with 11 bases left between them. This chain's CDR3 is CASSVGQGMQETQYF. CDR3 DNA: TGTGCCAGCAGCGTAGGGCAGGGGATGCAAGAGACCCAGTACTTC.

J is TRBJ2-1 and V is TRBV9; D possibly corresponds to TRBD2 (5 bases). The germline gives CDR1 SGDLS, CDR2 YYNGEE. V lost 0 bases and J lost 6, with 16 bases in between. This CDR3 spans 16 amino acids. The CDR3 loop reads CASSVVGRPAPNEQFF. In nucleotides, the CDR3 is TGTGCCAGCAGCGTAGTTGGGAGACCCGCACCCAATGAGCAGTTCTTC. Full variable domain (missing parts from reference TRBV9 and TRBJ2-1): DSGVTQTPKHLITATGQRVTLRCSPRSGDLSVYWYQQSLDQGLQFLIQYYNGEERAKGNILERFSAQQFPDLHSELNLSSLELGDSALYFCASSVVGRPAPNEQFFGPGTRLTVL.

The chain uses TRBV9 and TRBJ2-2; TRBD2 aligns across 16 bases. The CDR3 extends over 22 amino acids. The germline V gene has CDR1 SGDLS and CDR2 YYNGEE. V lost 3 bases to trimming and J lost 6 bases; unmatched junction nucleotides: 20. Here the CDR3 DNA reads TGTGCCAGCAGCGACTCAGCCGGGACTAGCGGGAGGGCAGGTTTCCAGTCCGGGGAGCTGTTTTTT. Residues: CASSDSAGTSGRAGFQSGELFF.

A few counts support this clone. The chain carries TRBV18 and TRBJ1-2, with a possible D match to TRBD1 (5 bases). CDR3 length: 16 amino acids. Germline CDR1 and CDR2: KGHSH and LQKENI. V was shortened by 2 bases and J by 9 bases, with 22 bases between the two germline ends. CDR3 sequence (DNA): TGTGCCAGCTCACCAATCAGGGTAGAGGATTATGGAAGCTACACCTTC. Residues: CASSPIRVEDYGSYTF.

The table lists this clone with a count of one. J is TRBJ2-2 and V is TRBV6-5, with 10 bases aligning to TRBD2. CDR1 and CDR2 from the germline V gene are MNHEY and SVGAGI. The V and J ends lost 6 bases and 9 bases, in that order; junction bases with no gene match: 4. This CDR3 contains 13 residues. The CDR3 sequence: CASSLAGVRELFF. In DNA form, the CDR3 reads TGTGCCAGCAGCCTAGCGGGAGTTAGGGAGCTGTTTTTT.

CDR3 sequence: CASSYSGRDYEQYF. CDR3 coding DNA: TGTGCCAGCAGTTATTCGGGCAGGGACTACGAGCAGTACTTC. V and J are TRBV6-5 and TRBJ2-7; maybe TRBD1 (5 bases). Trimming removed 3 bases from V and 3 bases from J, with 12 bases in between. In germline, CDR1 is MNHEY, CDR2 SVGAGI. The CDR3 length is 14 residues.

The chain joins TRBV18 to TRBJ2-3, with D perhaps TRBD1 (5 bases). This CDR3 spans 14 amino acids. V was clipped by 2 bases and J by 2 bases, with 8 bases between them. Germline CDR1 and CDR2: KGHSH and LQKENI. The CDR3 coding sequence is TGTGCCAGCTCACCAGGGGCCACCACAGATACGCAGTATTTT. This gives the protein CASSPGATTDTQYF.

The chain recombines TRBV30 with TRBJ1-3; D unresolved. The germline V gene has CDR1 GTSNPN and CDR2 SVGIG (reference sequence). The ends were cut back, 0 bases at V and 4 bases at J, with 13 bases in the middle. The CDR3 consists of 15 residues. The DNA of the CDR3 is TGTGCCTGGAGTGTAAGTCGGGGTTTCGGAAACACCATATATTTT. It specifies CAWSVSRGFGNTIYF.

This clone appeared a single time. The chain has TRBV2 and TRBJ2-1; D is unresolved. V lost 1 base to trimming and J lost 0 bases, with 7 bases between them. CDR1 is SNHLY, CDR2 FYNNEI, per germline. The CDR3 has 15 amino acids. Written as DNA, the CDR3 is TGTGCCAGCAGTGAAGACCGACACTCCTACAATGAGCAGTTCTTC. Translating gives CASSEDRHSYNEQFF. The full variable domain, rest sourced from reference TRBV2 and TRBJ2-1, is EPEVTQTPSHQVTQMGQEVILRCVPISNHLYFYWYRQILGQKVEFLVSFYNNEISEKSEIFDDQFSVERPDGSNFTLKIRSTKLEDSAMYFCASSEDRHSYNEQFFGPGTRLTVL.

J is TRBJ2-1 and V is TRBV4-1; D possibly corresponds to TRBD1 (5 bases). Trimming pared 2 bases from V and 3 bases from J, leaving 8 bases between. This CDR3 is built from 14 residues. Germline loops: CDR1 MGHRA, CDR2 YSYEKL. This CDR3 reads CASSQKRGYNEQFF. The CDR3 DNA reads TGCGCCAGCAGCCAAAAAAGGGGCTACAATGAGCAGTTCTTC.

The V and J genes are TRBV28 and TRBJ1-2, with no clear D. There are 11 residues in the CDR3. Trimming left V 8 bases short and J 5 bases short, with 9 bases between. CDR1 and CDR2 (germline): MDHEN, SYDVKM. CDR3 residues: CASGEGYGYTF. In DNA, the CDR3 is TGTGCCAGCGGGGAGGGATATGGCTACACCTTC.

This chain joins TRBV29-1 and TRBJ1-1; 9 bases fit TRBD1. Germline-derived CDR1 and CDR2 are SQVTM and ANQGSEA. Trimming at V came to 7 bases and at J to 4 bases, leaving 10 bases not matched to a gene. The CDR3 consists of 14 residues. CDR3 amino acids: CSALLGQGGTEAFF. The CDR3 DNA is TGCAGCGCATTGTTGGGACAGGGAGGCACTGAAGCTTTCTTT.

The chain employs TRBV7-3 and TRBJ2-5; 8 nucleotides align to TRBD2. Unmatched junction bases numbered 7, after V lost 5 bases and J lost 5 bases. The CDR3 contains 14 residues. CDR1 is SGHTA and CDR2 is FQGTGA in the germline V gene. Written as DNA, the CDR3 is TGTGCCAGCAGCCCCGGGGGGGGCGGGGAGACCCAGTACTTC. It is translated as CASSPGGGGETQYF.

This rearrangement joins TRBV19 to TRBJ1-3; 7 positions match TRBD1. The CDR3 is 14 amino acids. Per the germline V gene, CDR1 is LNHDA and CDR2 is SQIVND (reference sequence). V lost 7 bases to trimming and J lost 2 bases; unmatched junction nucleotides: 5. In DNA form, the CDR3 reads TGTGCCAGTACCCGGGGACAGCCTGGAAACACCATATATTTT. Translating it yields CASTRGQPGNTIYF.

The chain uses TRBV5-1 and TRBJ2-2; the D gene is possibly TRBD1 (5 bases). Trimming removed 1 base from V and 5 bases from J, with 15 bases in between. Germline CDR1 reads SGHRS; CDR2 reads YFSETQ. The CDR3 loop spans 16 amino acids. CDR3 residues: CASSLLRERGTGELFF. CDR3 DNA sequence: TGCGCCAGCAGCTTGCTCCGCGAAAGGGGAACCGGGGAGCTGTTTTTT.

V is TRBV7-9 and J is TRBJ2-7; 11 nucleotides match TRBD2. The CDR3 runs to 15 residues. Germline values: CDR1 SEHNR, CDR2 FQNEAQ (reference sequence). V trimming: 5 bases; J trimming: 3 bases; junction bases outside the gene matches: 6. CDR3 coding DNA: TGTGCCAGCAGCATTGGGACTAGCGGAATCTACGAGCAGTACTTC. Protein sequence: CASSIGTSGIYEQYF.

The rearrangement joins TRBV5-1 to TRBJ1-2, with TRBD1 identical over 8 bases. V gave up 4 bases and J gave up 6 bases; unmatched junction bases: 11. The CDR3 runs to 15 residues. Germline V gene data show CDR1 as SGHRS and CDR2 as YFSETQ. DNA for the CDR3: TGCGCCAGCAGCCCATCGGGACAGGTGAAAAATGGCTACACCTTC. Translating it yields CASSPSGQVKNGYTF.

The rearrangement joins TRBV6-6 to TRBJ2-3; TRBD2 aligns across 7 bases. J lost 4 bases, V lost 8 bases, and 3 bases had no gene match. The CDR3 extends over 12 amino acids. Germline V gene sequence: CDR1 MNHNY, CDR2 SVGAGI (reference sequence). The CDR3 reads CASRGSSDTQYF. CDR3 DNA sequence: TGTGCCAGCCGCGGGAGTTCAGATACGCAGTATTTT.

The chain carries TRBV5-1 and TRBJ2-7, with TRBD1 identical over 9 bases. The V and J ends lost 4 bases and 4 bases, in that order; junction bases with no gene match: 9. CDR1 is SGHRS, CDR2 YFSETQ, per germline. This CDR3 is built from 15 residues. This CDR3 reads CASSPRDRESYEQYF. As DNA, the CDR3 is TGCGCCAGCAGCCCCCGGGACAGGGAGAGTTACGAGCAGTACTTC. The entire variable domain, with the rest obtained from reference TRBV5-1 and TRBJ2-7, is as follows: KAGVTQTPRYLIKTRGQQVTLSCSPISGHRSVSWYQQTPGQGLQFLFEYFSETQRNKGNFPGRFSGRQFSNSRSEMNVSTLELGDSALYLCASSPRDRESYEQYFGPGTRLTVT.

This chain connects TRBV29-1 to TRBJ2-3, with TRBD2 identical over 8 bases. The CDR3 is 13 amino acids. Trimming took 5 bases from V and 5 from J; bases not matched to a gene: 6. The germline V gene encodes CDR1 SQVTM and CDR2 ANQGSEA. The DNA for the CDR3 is TGCAGCGTTCCCCAGCGGGGGAGAGATACGCAGTATTTT. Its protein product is CSVPQRGRDTQYF.

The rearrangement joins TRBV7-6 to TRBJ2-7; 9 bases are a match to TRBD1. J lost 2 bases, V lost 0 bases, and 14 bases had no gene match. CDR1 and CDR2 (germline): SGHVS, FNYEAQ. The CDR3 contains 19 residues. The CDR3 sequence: CASSLARGRQGGPTYEQYF. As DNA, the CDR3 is TGTGCCAGCAGCTTAGCGCGGGGGAGACAGGGGGGGCCGACCTACGAGCAGTACTTC.

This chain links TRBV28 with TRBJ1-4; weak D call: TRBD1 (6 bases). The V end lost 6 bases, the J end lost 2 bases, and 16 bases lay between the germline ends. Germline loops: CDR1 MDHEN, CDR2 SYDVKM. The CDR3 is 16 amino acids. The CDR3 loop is CASSPSQTGTNEKLFF. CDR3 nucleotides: TGTGCCAGCAGCCCAAGCCAAACAGGGACTAATGAAAAACTGTTTTTT.

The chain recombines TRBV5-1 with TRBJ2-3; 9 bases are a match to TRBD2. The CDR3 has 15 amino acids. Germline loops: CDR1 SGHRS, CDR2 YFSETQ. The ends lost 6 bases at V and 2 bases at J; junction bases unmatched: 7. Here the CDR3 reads CASTNLAGYTDTQYF. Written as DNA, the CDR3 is TGCGCCAGCACAAATCTAGCGGGGTACACAGATACGCAGTATTTT. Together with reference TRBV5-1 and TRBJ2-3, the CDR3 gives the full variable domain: KAGVTQTPRYLIKTRGQQVTLSCSPISGHRSVSWYQQTPGQGLQFLFEYFSETQRNKGNFPGRFSGRQFSNSRSEMNVSTLELGDSALYLCASTNLAGYTDTQYFGPGTRLTVL.

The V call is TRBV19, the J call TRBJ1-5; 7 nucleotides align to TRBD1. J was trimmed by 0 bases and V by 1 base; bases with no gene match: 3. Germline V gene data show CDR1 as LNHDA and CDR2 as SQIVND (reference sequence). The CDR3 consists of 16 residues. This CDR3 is CASSIGDRSSNQPQHF. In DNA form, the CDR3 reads TGTGCCAGTAGTATAGGGGACAGAAGTAGCAATCAGCCCCAGCATTTT.

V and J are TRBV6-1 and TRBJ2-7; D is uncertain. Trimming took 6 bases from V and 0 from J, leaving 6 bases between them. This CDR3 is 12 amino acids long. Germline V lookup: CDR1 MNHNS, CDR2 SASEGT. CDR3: CASRPSSYEQYF. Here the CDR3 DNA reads TGTGCCAGCAGGCCCAGCTCCTACGAGCAGTACTTC.

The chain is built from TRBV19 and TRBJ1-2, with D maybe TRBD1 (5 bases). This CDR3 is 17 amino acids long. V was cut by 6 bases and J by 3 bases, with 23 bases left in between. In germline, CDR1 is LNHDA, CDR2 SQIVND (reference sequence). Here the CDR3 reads CASRWPLGAGRDYGYTF. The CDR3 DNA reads TGTGCCAGTAGGTGGCCCCTCGGGGCAGGGAGGGACTATGGCTACACCTTC.

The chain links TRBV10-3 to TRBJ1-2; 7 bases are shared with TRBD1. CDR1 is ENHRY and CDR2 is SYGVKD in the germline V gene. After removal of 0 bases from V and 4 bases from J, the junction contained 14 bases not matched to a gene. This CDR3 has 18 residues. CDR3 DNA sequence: TGTGCCATCAGTGAGTCGAGTGGTGGCAGGGGGAAAGGCTATGGCTACACCTTC. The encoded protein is CAISESSGGRGKGYGYTF.